What follows is one T cell receptor beta chain and its context. A much larger clonotype is one base distant, so this may be a read error. This sample was taken from a study of human T cells and chemical hapten exposure. Germline assignment: CDR1 SGHTA and CDR2 FQGNSA. The CDR3 consists of 13 residues. Original processing methods: Across samples, TCR counts had a median of roughly 100,000 and ranged from about 23,224 to 690,600. TCRdb re-called the RACE reads through MiXCR, storing one row per CDR3 protein. None of the V and J calls come from the authors' own analysis; TCRdb made them. This sample has over 100,000 distinct CDR3 sequences, with 9.2% found just once. Time point of the sample: patch test 2, 6 weeks after DPC sensitization. Treatment noted: therapeutic diphenylcyclopropenone sensitization with weekly scalp DPC.

The input for sequencing was whole blood, taken in connection with sensitization to the hapten diphenylcyclopropenone (DPC). The sequence derives from a woman aged 40 to 50 with alopecia areata. Some clones in this sample may be carry-over from other donors' samples. The chain has TRBV7-2 and TRBJ2-3; 8 bases match TRBD2. The CDR3 DNA reads TGTGCCAGCAGGTTTAGCGGGGAGGATACGCGGTATTTT. Amino acids: CASRFSGEDTRYF.